A selection of T cell receptor beta chains follows, all from one sample in a study of T cell repertoires in cytomegalovirus infection. TCRdb re-called the reads through MiXCR, storing one row per CDR3 protein. This table has 900,000 to 950,000 distinct CDR3 sequences, less than 40% appearing once. These receptors have no known antigen. The sample was cultured CD8+ T cells from PBMCs, taken from culture after CMV antigen stimulation. Source of these receptors: a human donor in good health (CMV status not recorded). Some clones in this sample may be carry-over from other donors' samples. CDR3s include the opening cysteine and the closing phenylalanine or tryptophan. D genes are given only for firm matches. Clone size is not always given. Where it is, it says once, few, many or a class for expanded clones.

v_gene	abundance	j_gene	d_gene	CDR3aa	CDR3nt
TRBV2	.	TRBJ2-1	TRBD2	CASRTGTSGGAKYNEQFF	TGTGCCAGCAGAACCGGGACTAGCGGGGGGGCAAAGTACAATGAGCAGTTCTTC
TRBV5-5	few	TRBJ1-1	.	CASSFISLTNRANTEAFF	TGTGCCAGCAGCTTTATTAGCCTGACTAATCGGGCTAACACTGAAGCTTTCTTT
TRBV6-6	.	TRBJ1-5	.	CASTGQLGGPQHF	TGTGCCAGCACCGGACAGTTGGGGGGGCCCCAGCATTTT
TRBV5-1	.	TRBJ2-7	.	CASSFGGFHEQYF	TGCGCCAGCAGCTTCGGAGGGTTCCACGAGCAGTACTTC
TRBV10-3	few	TRBJ1-5	.	CAISESGSIPRHF	TGTGCCATCAGTGAGTCAGGGAGCATACCCCGACATTTT
TRBV7-6	many	TRBJ1-1	TRBD1	CASSVGQENTEAFF	TGTGCCAGCAGCGTAGGACAGGAGAACACTGAAGCTTTCTTT
TRBV10-3	.	TRBJ2-2	TRBD1	CAITVTGGSNTGELFF	TGTGCCATCACCGTGACAGGGGGGTCGAACACCGGGGAGCTGTTTTTT
TRBV6-2/TRBV6-3	.	TRBJ2-1	.	CASSYSRGARNEQFF	TGTGCCAGCAGTTACTCTCGGGGGGCACGGAATGAGCAGTTCTTC
TRBV6-5	few	TRBJ1-1	.	CASSYRAGTEPLF	TGTGCCAGCAGTTACCGGGCCGGGACCGAGCCTCTCTTT
TRBV11-2	.	TRBJ2-2	TRBD2	CASSLPAGLPTGELFF	TGTGCCAGCAGCTTACCAGCGGGACTGCCGACCGGGGAGCTGTTTTTT
TRBV4-3	.	TRBJ1-1	.	CASSHVQGTEAFF	TGCGCCAGCAGCCACGTCCAGGGAACTGAAGCTTTCTTT
TRBV6-5	.	TRBJ1-1	TRBD1	CASSYNEGAWTEAFF	TGTGCCAGCAGTTACAATGAGGGGGCTTGGACTGAAGCTTTCTTT
TRBV4-3	.	TRBJ1-2	.	CASNGRGAGYTF	TGCGCCAGCAACGGCCGTGGTGCTGGCTACACCTTC
TRBV2	.	TRBJ2-2	.	CARGRNTGELFF	TGTGCCAGGGGACGGAACACCGGGGAGCTGTTTTTT
TRBV7-2	many	TRBJ2-3	.	CASSLGRPGPRSTDTQYF	TGTGCCAGCAGCTTAGGCAGACCCGGGCCCCGGAGCACAGATACGCAGTATTTT
TRBV12-3/TRBV12-4	many	TRBJ2-1	.	CASSSSDNEQFF	TGTGCCAGCAGTTCGTCAGATAATGAGCAGTTCTTC
TRBV29-1	few	TRBJ1-2	.	CSVESGGVDGYTF	TGCAGCGTTGAATCCGGGGGCGTGGATGGCTACACCTTC
TRBV11-3	.	TRBJ2-1	TRBD2	CVLDGLADNEQFF	TGTGTCCTTGATGGACTAGCGGACAATGAGCAGTTCTTC
TRBV28	.	TRBJ1-1	.	CASLSTEAFF	TGTGCCAGCCTATCCACTGAAGCTTTCTTT
TRBV27	.	TRBJ2-5	.	CASSFAPAGPQETQYF	TGTGCCAGCAGTTTCGCCCCCGCGGGGCCCCAAGAGACCCAGTACTTC
TRBV13	few	TRBJ2-3	.	CASSLSGGLGTDTQYF	TGTGCCAGCAGCTTAAGTGGGGGACTCGGCACAGATACGCAGTATTTT
TRBV6-1	.	TRBJ1-1	.	CASTLPWGYPEAFF	TGTGCCAGCACCCTCCCCTGGGGGTACCCTGAAGCTTTCTTT
TRBV7-2	few	TRBJ2-3	TRBD2	CASFSGGAFQQYF	TGTGCCAGTTTTAGCGGGGGGGCATTTCAGCAGTATTTT
TRBV19	.	TRBJ2-4	TRBD1	CASSWTGGKNIQYF	TGTGCCAGTAGCTGGACAGGGGGGAAAAACATTCAGTACTTC
TRBV12-3/TRBV12-4	few	TRBJ2-1	TRBD1	CASNWGGQGALDEQFF	TGTGCCAGCAATTGGGGTGGGCAGGGGGCTTTGGATGAGCAGTTCTTC
TRBV7-6	few	TRBJ1-1	.	CASSTDRTEAFF	TGTGCCAGCAGCACCGACAGAACTGAAGCTTTCTTT
TRBV5-6	.	TRBJ1-1	TRBD1	CASSGGQNPKGHTEAFF	TGTGCCAGCAGCGGGGGACAGAACCCCAAAGGACACACTGAAGCTTTCTTT
TRBV7-9	few	TRBJ2-1	TRBD1	CASSGGQGQDEQFF	TGTGCCAGCAGCGGGGGACAGGGGCAAGATGAGCAGTTCTTC
TRBV19	few	TRBJ2-5	TRBD1	CASGQEAQYF	TGTGCCAGTGGACAGGAGGCCCAGTACTTC
TRBV5-4	few	TRBJ2-1	.	CASTGPNGGEQFF	TGTGCCAGCACTGGACCGAACGGAGGGGAGCAGTTCTTC
TRBV6-1	few	TRBJ2-2	TRBD1	CASSNRGRDTGELFF	TGTGCCAGCAGTAACAGGGGGCGCGACACCGGGGAGCTGTTTTTT
TRBV6-1	few	TRBJ2-1	TRBD1	CASSVTGDLDYNEQFF	TGTGCCAGCAGTGTTACAGGGGATTTGGACTACAATGAGCAGTTCTTC
TRBV12-3/TRBV12-4	few	TRBJ2-2	TRBD2	CASGPGGVTGELFF	TGTGCCAGCGGCCCGGGGGGGGTCACCGGGGAGCTGTTTTTT
TRBV4-1	few	TRBJ2-4	.	CASSQAQNYGNIQYF	TGCGCCAGCAGCCAAGCACAAAACTACGGAAACATTCAGTACTTC
TRBV5-1	.	TRBJ1-1	TRBD1	CASSLTGVGGTEAFF	TGCGCCAGCAGCCTGACAGGGGTCGGGGGCACTGAAGCTTTCTTT
TRBV2	.	TRBJ2-7	.	CASMFRAVLYEQYF	TGTGCCAGCATGTTTAGGGCTGTGCTCTACGAGCAGTACTTC
TRBV5-4	many	TRBJ2-3	TRBD2	CASRFGARGGDTQYF	TGTGCCAGCAGGTTCGGAGCGCGGGGGGGAGATACGCAGTATTTT
TRBV7-9	once	TRBJ2-7	.	CASSLAMPEEQYF	TGTGCCAGCAGCTTAGCTATGCCAGAAGAGCAGTACTTC
TRBV12-3/TRBV12-4	.	TRBJ1-3	.	CASSPPIYF	TGTGCCAGCAGTCCTCCCATATATTTT
TRBV10-3	few	TRBJ2-3	TRBD2	CAIRIRSGGLNTDTQYF	TGTGCCATCAGGATACGTAGCGGGGGACTCAACACAGATACGCAGTATTTT
TRBV7-9	few	TRBJ1-1	.	CASTSTVLTNTEAFF	TGTGCCAGCACATCCACCGTTTTAACGAACACTGAAGCTTTCTTT
TRBV6-1	.	TRBJ2-7	.	CASSEALQGYEQYF	TGTGCCAGCAGTGAAGCGCTCCAGGGCTACGAGCAGTACTTC
TRBV24-1	many	TRBJ2-3	.	CATSDSFLPFSTDTQYF	TGTGCCACCAGTGATAGTTTCTTACCTTTTAGCACAGATACGCAGTATTTT
TRBV6-6	.	TRBJ2-7	.	CASSYSFNYEQYF	TGTGCCAGCAGTTACAGCTTCAACTACGAGCAGTACTTC
TRBV6-5	.	TRBJ1-2	.	CASSYSGWGGDGYTF	TGTGCCAGCAGTTACTCGGGATGGGGAGGGGATGGCTACACCTTC
TRBV11-1	many	TRBJ2-5	TRBD1	CASSLLGQKIQETQYF	TGTGCCAGCAGCTTATTGGGACAGAAAATTCAAGAGACCCAGTACTTC
TRBV7-2	many	TRBJ2-5	.	CASSLEVLAYQETQYF	TGTGCCAGCAGCTTAGAAGTTCTAGCGTACCAAGAGACCCAGTACTTC
TRBV6-5	.	TRBJ2-3	TRBD2	CASSPLAGASDTQYF	TGTGCCAGCAGTCCACTAGCGGGGGCGTCAGATACGCAGTATTTT
TRBV7-6	many	TRBJ2-3	TRBD1	CASSLDSWYRGGEDTQYF	TGTGCCAGCAGCTTAGATAGCTGGTACAGGGGCGGCGAAGATACGCAGTATTTT